This TCR beta chain was captured in a study of T-cell reconstitution after alpha-beta-depleted transplantation in children. This clonotype was seen a handful of times. Molecular barcoding with unique molecular identifiers was used for the TCRbeta library. TCRdb called the PCR reads again in MiXCR, with one record for every CDR3 protein. This table holds hundreds of thousands of distinct CDR3 sequences, around 17% found once. The specimen comprised PBMCs from the stem cell graft donor, sampled from the stem cell graft. The sequence was collected from a human donor who donated a stem cell graft to a child with acute myeloid leukemia.

The CDR3 loop reads CASINKGGIQYF. The DNA for the CDR3 is TGTGCCAGCATTAATAAGGGGGGCATTCAGTACTTC. The gene calls are TRBV2 and TRBJ2-4; D could derive from TRBD1 or TRBD2 (6 bases each). V lost 7 bases and J 9 bases, leaving 13 bases between the germline ends. Germline loops: CDR1 SNHLY, CDR2 FYNNEI. There are 12 residues in the CDR3.